This T cell receptor beta chain was identified in a study of PD-L1 blockade in urothelial cancer. Each patient's cancer was a locally advanced or metastatic urothelial carcinoma. The study collected 1 to 8 samples per patient, pretreatment and on-treatment. TCRdb's copy holds only in-frame clones and misses some; the assay was immunoSEQ multiplex PCR. The sample lists more than 65,000 clones, roughly 90% occurring once. Per germline, CDR1 SQVTM and CDR2 ANQGSEA. This CDR3 has 12 amino acids. The V end was cut by 1 base, the J end by 7 bases, with 10 bases between. This sample comprised PBMCs, obtained around atezolizumab (anti-PD-L1) treatment. V and J are TRBV29-1 and TRBJ1-1, with D possibly TRBD1 on 5 matching bases. This TCR derives from a woman in her seventies with urothelial cancer. The CDR3 bases are TGCAGCGTTGAAGGGGGCTACAATGAAGCTTTCTTT. It codes for CSVEGGYNEAFF.